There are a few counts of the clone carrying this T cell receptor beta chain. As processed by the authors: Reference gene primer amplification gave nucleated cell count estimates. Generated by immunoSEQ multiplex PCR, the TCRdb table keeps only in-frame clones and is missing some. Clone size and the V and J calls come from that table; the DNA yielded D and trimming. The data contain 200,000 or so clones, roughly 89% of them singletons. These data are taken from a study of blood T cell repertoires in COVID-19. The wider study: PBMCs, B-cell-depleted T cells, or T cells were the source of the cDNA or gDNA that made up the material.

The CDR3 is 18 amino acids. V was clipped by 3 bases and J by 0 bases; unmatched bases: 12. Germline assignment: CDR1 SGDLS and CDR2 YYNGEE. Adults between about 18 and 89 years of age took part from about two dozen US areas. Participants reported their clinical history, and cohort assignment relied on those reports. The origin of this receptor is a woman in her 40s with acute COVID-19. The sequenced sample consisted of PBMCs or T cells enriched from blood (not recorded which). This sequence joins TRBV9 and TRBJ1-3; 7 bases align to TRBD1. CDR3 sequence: CASSATTWTGISGNTIYF. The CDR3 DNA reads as TGTGCCAGCAGCGCAACCACCTGGACAGGCATCTCTGGAAACACCATATATTTT. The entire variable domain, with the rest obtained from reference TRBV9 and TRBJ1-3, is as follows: DSGVTQTPKHLITATGQRVTLRCSPRSGDLSVYWYQQSLDQGLQFLIQYYNGEERAKGNILERFSAQQFPDLHSELNLSSLELGDSALYFCASSATTWTGISGNTIYFGEGSWLTVV.